These 28 T cell receptor beta chains were sequenced from one sample in a study of T cell responses to AZD1222 COVID-19 vaccine. Libraries were prepared by immunoSEQ multiplex PCR; TCRdb keeps only in-frame clonotypes and omits some of them. The sample includes tens of thousands of clones, 84% of them seen just once. The sequencing here drew on peripheral blood, taken on day 0 of AZD1222 vaccination. The receptors originated from an adult in good health.

The chain recombines TRBV18 with TRBJ2-7; D possibly corresponds to TRBD2 (6 bases). CDR1 KGHSH and CDR2 LQKENI come from the germline V gene. The CDR3 runs to 13 residues. Trimming shortened V by 6 bases and J by 5 bases, and 14 bases separated the two germline ends. The CDR3 reads CASSPPGGDEQYF. Here the CDR3 DNA reads TGTGCCAGCTCGCCGCCCGGGGGTGACGAGCAGTACTTC.

The chain joins TRBV18 to TRBJ1-1, with 7 bases identical to TRBD1. There are 15 residues in the CDR3. Germline CDR1 and CDR2: KGHSH and LQKENI. V trimming: 1 base; J trimming: 1 base; junction bases outside the gene matches: 3. CDR3 amino acids: CASSPQDRSNTEAFF. The CDR3 nucleotides are TGTGCCAGCTCACCACAGGACAGGTCGAACACTGAAGCTTTCTTT.

The rearrangement links TRBV7-9 to TRBJ2-2; 8 bases map to TRBD2. The CDR3 consists of 18 residues. The trim removed 8 bases at V and 3 bases at J, leaving 17 bases unmatched. Germline-derived CDR1 and CDR2 are SEHNR and FQNEAQ (reference sequence). The CDR3: CASRVISGDILYTGELFF. The DNA for the CDR3 is TGTGCCAGCCGGGTTATTAGCGGGGACATCCTTTACACCGGGGAGCTGTTTTTT. The entire variable domain, with the rest obtained from reference TRBV7-9 and TRBJ2-2, is as follows: DTGVSQNPRHKITKRGQNVTFRCDPISEHNRLYWYRQTLGQGPEFLTYFQNEAQLEKSRLLSDRFSAERPKGSFSTLEIQRTEQGDSAMYLCASRVISGDILYTGELFFGEGSRLTVL.

This clone came up a few times. J is TRBJ2-3 and V is TRBV10-3; perhaps TRBD1 as D (6 bases). Trimming took off 4 bases at V and 3 bases at J, with 11 bases between the two ends. The germline V gene encodes CDR1 ENHRY and CDR2 SYGVKD. CDR3 size: 14 residues. The CDR3 region is CAISALGATDTQYF. The CDR3 DNA is TGTGCCATCAGTGCTTTGGGGGCGACAGATACGCAGTATTTT.

This chain joins TRBV6-5 and TRBJ1-4, with unresolved D. Trimming pared 5 bases from V and 3 bases from J, leaving 13 bases between. Germline V gene sequence: CDR1 MNHEY, CDR2 SVGAGI. The CDR3 spans 15 residues. CDR3 DNA sequence: TGTGCCAGCAGTCGCCTTGTAACCTCTAATGAAAAACTGTTTTTT. This codes for CASSRLVTSNEKLFF.

This sequence joins TRBV20-1 and TRBJ1-1; D possibly corresponds to TRBD1 (6 bases). The V gene's germline CDR1 is DFQATT and CDR2 SNEGSKA (reference sequence). V was trimmed by 5 bases and J by 10 bases, leaving 11 bases between them. This CDR3 has 10 residues. The CDR3 reads CSASDRRAFF. DNA for the CDR3: TGCAGTGCTTCAGACAGGCGAGCTTTCTTT.

The V gene is TRBV6-1, the J gene TRBJ1-4, with 7 bases that match TRBD1. V lost 0 bases and J lost 6; bases outside the gene matches: 10. Germline CDR1 and CDR2: MNHNS and SASEGT. The CDR3 has 17 amino acids. The CDR3 spells CASSEALRGQRDEKLFF. For the CDR3, the DNA is TGTGCCAGCAGTGAAGCGCTTCGGGGACAGAGGGATGAAAAACTGTTTTTT.

J is TRBJ2-5 and V is TRBV5-1, with D perhaps matching TRBD2 (5 bases). The CDR3 runs to 16 residues. Germline V gives CDR1 SGHRS, CDR2 YFSETQ. Trimming pared 3 bases from V and 5 bases from J, leaving 20 bases between. The CDR3: CASSSLGRGKEETQYF. The DNA for the CDR3 is TGCGCCAGCAGCTCGTTAGGACGAGGGAAAGAGGAGACCCAGTACTTC.

The J gene is TRBJ2-5, the V gene TRBV28; 8 bases are a match to TRBD1. The CDR3 loop spans 15 amino acids. Germline V gives CDR1 MDHEN, CDR2 SYDVKM. The V gene end was trimmed by 5 bases and the J gene end by 5 bases; junction bases not matched to a gene: 10. CDR3 coding DNA: TGTGCCAGCAGTCTACACGGGGCAGGGGGCGAGACCCAGTACTTC. Amino acid sequence: CASSLHGAGGETQYF.

V gene TRBV6-5 combines with J gene TRBJ1-1; no clear D gene. This CDR3 spans 14 amino acids. The V and J ends lost 4 bases and 7 bases respectively, with 16 bases between them. Germline CDR1 is MNHEY and CDR2 is SVGAGI. The DNA of the CDR3 is TGTGCCAGCAGTTGGGGTCAACAGCGCCTTGAAGCTTTCTTT. Translation: CASSWGQQRLEAFF.

This clone was observed a few times. The chain combines TRBV29-1 with TRBJ1-2; TRBD1 matches at 8 bases. Per the germline V gene, CDR1 is SQVTM and CDR2 is ANQGSEA. CDR3 length: 14 residues. V lost 1 base, J lost 3 bases, and 4 bases stayed unmatched. CDR3 nucleotides: TGCAGCGTTGAAGTCAACAGGGGGGACTATGGCTACACCTTC. Its translation is CSVEVNRGDYGYTF.

The genes are TRBV3-1 (or the pseudogene TRBV3-2) and TRBJ1-3; no clear D. The CDR3 sequence is 17 residues long. In germline, CDR1 is LGHDT, CDR2 YNNKEL (reference sequence). V was clipped by 0 bases and J by 4 bases, with 16 bases between them. CDR3 nucleotides: TGTGCCAGCAGCCAAGATAATACAGCTCTCCAGGGAAACACCATATATTTT. This gives the protein CASSQDNTALQGNTIYF.

This clone was seen a few times. The V gene is TRBV19, the J gene TRBJ2-7; 9 bases align to TRBD1. Germline V CDR1 and CDR2: LNHDA, SQIVND (reference sequence). V shed 5 bases, J shed 4 bases, and the junction held 9 bases outside the gene matches. The CDR3 totals 15 residues. CDR3 in DNA: TGTGCCAGTAGTCCAACCGGGACAGGGAATTACGAGCAGTACTTC. Translation: CASSPTGTGNYEQYF.

This chain's CDR3 is CASSFTGYQETQYF. In DNA form, the CDR3 reads TGTGCCAGCAGCTTTACAGGGTACCAAGAGACCCAGTACTTC. This chain connects TRBV7-6 to TRBJ2-5, with D maybe TRBD1 (6 bases). This CDR3 is 14 amino acids long. V dropped 3 bases and J dropped 0 bases, with 8 bases sitting between them. CDR1 and CDR2 (germline): SGHVS, FNYEAQ.

This clone was seen once. The CDR3 nucleotides are TGTGCCAGCCATAAAGATGGCGGGGGGTCAGATACGCAGTATTTT. As protein: CASHKDGGGSDTQYF. The chain links TRBV9 to TRBJ2-3; TRBD2 matches at 8 bases. The germline V gene has CDR1 SGDLS and CDR2 YYNGEE. V lost 7 bases, J lost 4 bases, and 11 bases stayed unmatched. The length of the CDR3 is 15 residues.

This clone ranks as medium-sized. This chain joins TRBV7-9 and TRBJ1-1; D uncertain. Germline CDR1 SEHNR, CDR2 FQNEAQ (reference sequence). The V and J ends lost 5 bases and 4 bases respectively, with 5 bases between them. The CDR3 extends over 11 amino acids. The CDR3 DNA is TGTGCCAGCAGCGAGGCCACTGAAGCTTTCTTT. It encodes CASSEATEAFF.

The chain combines TRBV5-1 with TRBJ1-6; tentative D call: TRBD1 (6 bases). V was cut by 4 bases and J by 11 bases, with 13 bases left in between. CDR3 size: 13 residues. CDR1 and CDR2 from the germline V gene are SGHRS and YFSETQ. DNA for the CDR3: TGCGCCAGCAGCACAGGACAGTCTACACCCCTCCACTTT. This gives the protein CASSTGQSTPLHF.

The rearrangement links TRBV9 to TRBJ2-2, with TRBD1 as a possible D gene (6 bases). This CDR3 is built from 15 residues. V dropped 2 bases and J dropped 5 bases, with 13 bases sitting between them. Looked up from germline, CDR1 is SGDLS and CDR2 is YYNGEE. CDR3 nucleotide sequence: TGTGCCAGCAGCGTCCAGGGGCGAGGTACCGGGGAGCTGTTTTTT. Translating it yields CASSVQGRGTGELFF.

The rearrangement links TRBV7-9 to TRBJ2-5; possible D gene TRBD1, 6 bases. The CDR3 runs to 14 residues. The V gene lost 5 bases and the J gene lost 7 bases, with 17 bases spanning the gap. In germline, CDR1 is SEHNR, CDR2 FQNEAQ (reference sequence). CDR3 nucleotides: TGTGCCAGCAGCCCGCCGATCAAGGGGGTGACCCAGTACTTC. Protein product: CASSPPIKGVTQYF.

This chain joins TRBV7-9 and TRBJ1-6, with 9 bases lining up with TRBD1. The CDR3 extends over 15 amino acids. Germline assignment: CDR1 SEHNR and CDR2 FQNEAQ (reference sequence). Trimming removed 5 bases from V and 7 bases from J; junction bases left unmatched: 6. CDR3 sequence reads: CASSRPGTGNSPLHF. DNA of the CDR3: TGTGCCAGCAGCCGACCCGGGACAGGGAATTCACCCCTCCACTTT. Complete variable domain (other parts from reference TRBV7-9 and TRBJ1-6): DTGVSQNPRHKITKRGQNVTFRCDPISEHNRLYWYRQTLGQGPEFLTYFQNEAQLEKSRLLSDRFSAERPKGSFSTLEIQRTEQGDSAMYLCASSRPGTGNSPLHFGNGTRLTVT.

The gene calls are TRBV5-1 and TRBJ2-1; D call uncertain. The V gene's germline CDR1 is SGHRS and CDR2 YFSETQ. This CDR3 is 13 amino acids long. Trimming cost V 2 bases and J 4 bases, with 7 bases left between them. The CDR3 here is CASSLTVYNEQFF. DNA of the CDR3: TGCGCCAGCAGCTTAACGGTTTACAATGAGCAGTTCTTC.

V and J are TRBV14 and TRBJ2-4; TRBD1 aligns across 11 bases. CDR1 SGHDN and CDR2 FVKESK come from the germline V gene. CDR3 length: 15 residues. V gave up 5 bases and J gave up 3 bases; unmatched junction bases: 3. DNA for the CDR3: TGTGCCAGCAGCTGGACAGGGGGCGTCAAAAACATTCAGTACTTC. Its protein product is CASSWTGGVKNIQYF. Complete variable domain (other parts from reference TRBV14 and TRBJ2-4): EAGVTQFPSHSVIEKGQTVTLRCDPISGHDNLYWYRRVMGKEIKFLLHFVKESKQDESGMPNNRFLAERTGGTYSTLKVQPAELEDSGVYFCASSWTGGVKNIQYFGAGTRLSVL.

This clone came up a few times. The gene calls are TRBV6-5 and TRBJ2-2; TRBD2 agrees at 7 bases. J gave up 6 bases and V 10 bases, and 11 bases lay outside the gene matches. Germline CDR1 is MNHEY and CDR2 is SVGAGI. The CDR3 spans 14 residues. CDR3 region: CATLRLADAGELFF. The CDR3 nucleotides are TGTGCCACCCTTAGACTAGCAGATGCCGGGGAGCTGTTTTTT.

The rearrangement joins TRBV7-2 to TRBJ2-3; 12 bases map to TRBD2. There are 18 residues in the CDR3. Per germline, CDR1 SGHTA and CDR2 FQGNSA. The V and J ends lost 1 base and 0 bases, in that order; junction bases with no gene match: 5. CDR3 residues: CASSLEASGGASTDTQYF. The DNA for the CDR3 is TGTGCCAGCAGCTTAGAGGCTAGCGGGGGGGCGAGCACAGATACGCAGTATTTT.

This sequence joins TRBV9 and TRBJ1-2; D gene unclear. The CDR3 sequence is 14 residues long. CDR1 and CDR2 (germline): SGDLS, YYNGEE. V lost 2 bases to trimming and J lost 4 bases, with 12 bases between them. This chain's CDR3 is CASSVDGAGYGYTF. The CDR3 nucleotides read TGTGCCAGCAGCGTGGACGGTGCCGGCTATGGCTACACCTTC.

The rearrangement joins TRBV29-1 to TRBJ2-7; 7 bases line up with TRBD1. Germline V CDR1 and CDR2: SQVTM, ANQGSEA. With V trimmed by 6 bases and J by 2 bases, 4 bases remained unmatched. CDR3 length: 12 residues. The CDR3 DNA follows: TGCAGCGTATCAGGGGGACCCTACGAGCAGTACTTC. Translation: CSVSGGPYEQYF.

This chain uses TRBV29-1 with TRBJ1-2; D is unresolved. From germline, CDR1 is SQVTM and CDR2 ANQGSEA. CDR3 length: 12 residues. The ends were cut back, 4 bases at V and 1 base at J, with 7 bases in the middle. The DNA of the CDR3 is TGCAGCGTTGGGATCCTTAACTATGGCTACACCTTC. Its translation is CSVGILNYGYTF.

This chain uses TRBV9 with TRBJ1-1; D is ambiguous. Per germline, CDR1 SGDLS and CDR2 YYNGEE. Trimming left V 0 bases short and J 6 bases short, with 9 bases between. The CDR3 covers 13 residues. In nucleotides, the CDR3 is TGTGCCAGCAGCGTAGAAGACGGGGCTGAAGCTTTCTTT. It yields the protein CASSVEDGAEAFF.